This TCR beta chain was retrieved from a study of blood T cell repertoires in COVID-19. The CDR3 is 17 residues long. With V trimmed by 2 bases and J by 4 bases, 9 bases remained unmatched. CDR1 and CDR2 from the germline V gene are SGHVS and FNYEAQ. TCRdb's copy holds only in-frame clones and misses some; the assay was immunoSEQ multiplex PCR. The sample lists about 120,000 clones; over 60% were seen once. The chain joins TRBV7-6 to TRBJ2-7; 12 nucleotides agree with TRBD1. The receptor was derived from a human donor in a cohort sampled during active COVID-19. The specimen sequenced was peripheral blood. The CDR3: CASSLKGPGQGAYEQYF. The CDR3 nucleotides read TGTGCCAGCAGCTTAAAAGGGCCGGGACAGGGGGCTTACGAGCAGTACTTC.